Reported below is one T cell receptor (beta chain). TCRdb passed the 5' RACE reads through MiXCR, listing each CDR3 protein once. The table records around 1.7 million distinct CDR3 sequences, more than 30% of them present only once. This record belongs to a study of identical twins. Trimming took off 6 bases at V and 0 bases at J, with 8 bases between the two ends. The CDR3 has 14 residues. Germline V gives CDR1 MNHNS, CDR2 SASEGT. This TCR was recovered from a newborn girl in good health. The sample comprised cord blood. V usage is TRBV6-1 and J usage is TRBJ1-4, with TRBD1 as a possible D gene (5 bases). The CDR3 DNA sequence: TGTGCCAGCAGGATGACAGCAACTAATGAAAAACTGTTTTTT. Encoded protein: CASRMTATNEKLFF.